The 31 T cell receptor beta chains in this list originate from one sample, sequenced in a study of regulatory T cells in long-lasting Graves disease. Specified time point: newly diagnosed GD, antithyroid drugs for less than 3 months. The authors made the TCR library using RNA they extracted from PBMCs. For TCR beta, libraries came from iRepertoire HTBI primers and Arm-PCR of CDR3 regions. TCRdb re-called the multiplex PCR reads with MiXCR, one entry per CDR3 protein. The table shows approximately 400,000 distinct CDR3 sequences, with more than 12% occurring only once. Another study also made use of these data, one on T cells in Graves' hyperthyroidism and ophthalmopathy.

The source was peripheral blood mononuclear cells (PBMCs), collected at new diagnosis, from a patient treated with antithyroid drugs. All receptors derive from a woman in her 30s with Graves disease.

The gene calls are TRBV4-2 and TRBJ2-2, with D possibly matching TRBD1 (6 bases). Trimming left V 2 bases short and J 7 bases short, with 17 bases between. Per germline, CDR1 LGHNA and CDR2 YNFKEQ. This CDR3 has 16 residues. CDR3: CASSQQGQPQSGELFF. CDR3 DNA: TGTGCCAGCAGCCAACAAGGACAGCCCCAAAGCGGGGAGCTGTTTTTT.

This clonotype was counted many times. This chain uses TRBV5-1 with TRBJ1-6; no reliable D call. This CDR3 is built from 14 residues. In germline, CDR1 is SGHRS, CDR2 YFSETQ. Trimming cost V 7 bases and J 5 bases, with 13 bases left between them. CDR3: CASRRRQDNSPLHF. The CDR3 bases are TGCGCCAGCCGCCGTCGGCAGGATAATTCACCCCTCCACTTT.

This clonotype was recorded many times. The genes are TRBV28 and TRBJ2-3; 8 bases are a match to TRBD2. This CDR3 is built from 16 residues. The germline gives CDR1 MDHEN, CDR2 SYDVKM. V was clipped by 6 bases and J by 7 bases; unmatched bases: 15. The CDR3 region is CASSHSGTRASYTQYF. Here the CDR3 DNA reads TGTGCCAGCAGCCACTCCGGGACTAGGGCTTCGTATACGCAGTATTTT.

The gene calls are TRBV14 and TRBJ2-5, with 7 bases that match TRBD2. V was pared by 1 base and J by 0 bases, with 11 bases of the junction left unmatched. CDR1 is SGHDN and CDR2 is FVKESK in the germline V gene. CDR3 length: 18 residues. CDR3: CASSQVEGSGRYQETQYF. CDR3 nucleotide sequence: TGTGCCAGCAGCCAAGTTGAAGGTAGCGGGCGGTACCAAGAGACCCAGTACTTC.

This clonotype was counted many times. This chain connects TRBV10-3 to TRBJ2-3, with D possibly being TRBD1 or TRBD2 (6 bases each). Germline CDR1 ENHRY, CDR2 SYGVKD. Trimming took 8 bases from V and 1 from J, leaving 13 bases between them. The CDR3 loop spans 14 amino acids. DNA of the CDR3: TGTGCCATCGAAAGGGGGGACGGCACAGATACGCAGTATTTT. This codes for CAIERGDGTDTQYF.

For the CDR3, the DNA is TGCAGTGCTAGAGTCGGGAGAGGATCCGGGGAGCTGTTTTTT. The encoded protein is CSARVGRGSGELFF. This chain connects TRBV20-1 to TRBJ2-2; tentatively, D is TRBD2 (6 bases). Per the germline V gene, CDR1 is DFQATT and CDR2 is SNEGSKA (reference sequence). V lost 1 base to trimming and J lost 6 bases, with 12 bases between them. CDR3 length: 14 amino acids.

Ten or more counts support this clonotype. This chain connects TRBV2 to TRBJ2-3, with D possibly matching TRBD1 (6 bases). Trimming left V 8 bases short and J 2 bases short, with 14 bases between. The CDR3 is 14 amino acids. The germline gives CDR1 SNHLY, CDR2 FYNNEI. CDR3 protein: CASGTNGPTDTQYF. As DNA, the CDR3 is TGTGCCAGCGGGACAAATGGCCCCACAGATACGCAGTATTTT.

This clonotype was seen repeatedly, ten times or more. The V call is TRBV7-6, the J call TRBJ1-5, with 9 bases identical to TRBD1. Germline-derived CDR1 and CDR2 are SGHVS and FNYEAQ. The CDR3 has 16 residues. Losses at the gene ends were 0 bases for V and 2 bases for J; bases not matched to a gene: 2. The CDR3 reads CASSLATGGRNQPQHF. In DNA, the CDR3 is TGTGCCAGCAGCTTAGCGACAGGGGGACGCAATCAGCCCCAGCATTTT.

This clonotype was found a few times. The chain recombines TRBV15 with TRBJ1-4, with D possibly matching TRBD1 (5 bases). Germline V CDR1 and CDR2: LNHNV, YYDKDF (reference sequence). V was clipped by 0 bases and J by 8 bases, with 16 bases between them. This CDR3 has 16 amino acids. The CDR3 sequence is CATSRDSGTRGEKLFF. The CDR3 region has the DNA TGTGCCACCAGCAGAGATTCGGGGACGCGGGGGGAAAAACTGTTTTTT.

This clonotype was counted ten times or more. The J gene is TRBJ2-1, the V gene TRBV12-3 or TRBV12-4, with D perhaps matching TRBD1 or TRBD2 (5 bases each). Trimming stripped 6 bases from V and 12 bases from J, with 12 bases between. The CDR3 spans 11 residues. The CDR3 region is CASSLAGRQFF. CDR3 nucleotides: TGTGCCAGCAGCTTGGCAGGGAGGCAGTTCTTC.

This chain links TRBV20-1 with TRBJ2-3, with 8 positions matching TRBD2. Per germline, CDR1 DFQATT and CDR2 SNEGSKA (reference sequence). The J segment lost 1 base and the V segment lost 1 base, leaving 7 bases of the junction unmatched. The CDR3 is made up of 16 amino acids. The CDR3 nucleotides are TGCAGTGCTAGAGGCGGATGGCGGGAGGGCACAGATACGCAGTATTTT. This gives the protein CSARGGWREGTDTQYF.

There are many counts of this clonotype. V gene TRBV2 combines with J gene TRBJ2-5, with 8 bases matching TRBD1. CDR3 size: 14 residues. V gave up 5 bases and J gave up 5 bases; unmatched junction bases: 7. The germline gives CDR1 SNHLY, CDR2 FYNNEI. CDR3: CASSRQGAWETQYF. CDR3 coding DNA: TGTGCCAGCAGTCGGCAGGGGGCTTGGGAGACCCAGTACTTC.

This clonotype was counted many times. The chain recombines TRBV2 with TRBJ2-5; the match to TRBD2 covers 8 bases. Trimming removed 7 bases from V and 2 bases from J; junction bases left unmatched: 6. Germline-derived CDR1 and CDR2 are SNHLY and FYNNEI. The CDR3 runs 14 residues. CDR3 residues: CASNRLAPQETQYF. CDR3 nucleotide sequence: TGTGCCAGCAATCGACTAGCGCCTCAAGAGACCCAGTACTTC.

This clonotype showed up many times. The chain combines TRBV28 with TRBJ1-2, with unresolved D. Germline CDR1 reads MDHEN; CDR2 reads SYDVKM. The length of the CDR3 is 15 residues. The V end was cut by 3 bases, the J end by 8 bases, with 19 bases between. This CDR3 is CASSFVLGNSYGYTF. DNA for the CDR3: TGTGCCAGCAGTTTTGTTTTAGGGAACTCCTACGGCTACACCTTC.

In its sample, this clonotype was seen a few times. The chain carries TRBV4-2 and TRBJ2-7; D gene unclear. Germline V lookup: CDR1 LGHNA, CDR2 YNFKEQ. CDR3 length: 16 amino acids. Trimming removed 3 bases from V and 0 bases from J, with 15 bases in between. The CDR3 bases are TGTGCCAGCAGCCAGGAGAAAGGGCAGCCCTCCTACGAGCAGTACTTC. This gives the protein CASSQEKGQPSYEQYF.

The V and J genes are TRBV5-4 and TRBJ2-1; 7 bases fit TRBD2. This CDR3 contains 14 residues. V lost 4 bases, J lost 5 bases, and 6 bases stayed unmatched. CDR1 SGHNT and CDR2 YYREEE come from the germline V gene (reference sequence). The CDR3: CASSPERDHNEQFF. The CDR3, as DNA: TGTGCCAGCAGCCCCGAGCGGGACCACAATGAGCAGTTCTTC.

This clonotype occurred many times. The CDR3 region has the DNA TGTGCCAGCAGCCCCCCAGGGGAGAGCAAAAACATTCAGTACTTC. It specifies CASSPPGESKNIQYF. The rearrangement uses TRBV28 and TRBJ2-4, with a possible D match to TRBD1 (6 bases). CDR1 MDHEN and CDR2 SYDVKM come from the germline V gene. Trimming left V 6 bases short and J 3 bases short, with 15 bases between. CDR3 size: 15 residues.

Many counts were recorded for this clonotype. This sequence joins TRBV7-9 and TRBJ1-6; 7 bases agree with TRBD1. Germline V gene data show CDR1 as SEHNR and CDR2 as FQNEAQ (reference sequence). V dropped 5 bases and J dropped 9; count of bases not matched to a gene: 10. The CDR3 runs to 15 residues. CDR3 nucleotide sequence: TGTGCCAGCAGCCAGCAGACAGGGAGGCGTTCACCCCTCCACTTT. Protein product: CASSQQTGRRSPLHF. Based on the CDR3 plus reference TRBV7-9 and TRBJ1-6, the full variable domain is DTGVSQNPRHKITKRGQNVTFRCDPISEHNRLYWYRQTLGQGPEFLTYFQNEAQLEKSRLLSDRFSAERPKGSFSTLEIQRTEQGDSAMYLCASSQQTGRRSPLHFGNGTRLTVT.

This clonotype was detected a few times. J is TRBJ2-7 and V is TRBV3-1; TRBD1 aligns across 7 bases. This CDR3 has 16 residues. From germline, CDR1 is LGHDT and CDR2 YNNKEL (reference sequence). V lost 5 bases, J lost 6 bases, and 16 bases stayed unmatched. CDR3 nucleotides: TGTGCCAGCAGCGGGAGACAGGGTATAATCTCAGGCGAGCAGTACTTC. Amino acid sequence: CASSGRQGIISGEQYF.

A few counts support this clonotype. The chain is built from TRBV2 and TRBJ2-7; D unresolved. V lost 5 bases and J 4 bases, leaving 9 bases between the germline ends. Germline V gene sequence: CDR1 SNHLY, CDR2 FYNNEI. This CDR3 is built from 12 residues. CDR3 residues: CASSPNPYEQYF. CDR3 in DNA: TGTGCCAGCAGTCCCAACCCTTACGAGCAGTACTTC.

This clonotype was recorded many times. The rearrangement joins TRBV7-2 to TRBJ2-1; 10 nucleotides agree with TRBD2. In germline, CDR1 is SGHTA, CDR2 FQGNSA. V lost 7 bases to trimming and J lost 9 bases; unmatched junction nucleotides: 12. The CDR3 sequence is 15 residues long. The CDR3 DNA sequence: TGTGCCAGCACCCAAGGCGGGACTAGCGTTGGTGAGCAGTTCTTC. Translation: CASTQGGTSVGEQFF.

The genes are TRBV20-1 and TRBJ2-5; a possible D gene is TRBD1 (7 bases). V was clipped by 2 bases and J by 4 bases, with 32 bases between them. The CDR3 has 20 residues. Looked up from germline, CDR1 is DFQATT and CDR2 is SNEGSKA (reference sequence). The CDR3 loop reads CSARRGRGLWRDGGSETQYF. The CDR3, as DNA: TGCAGTGCTAGAAGGGGGCGCGGTCTGTGGCGGGACGGGGGTTCAGAGACCCAGTACTTC.

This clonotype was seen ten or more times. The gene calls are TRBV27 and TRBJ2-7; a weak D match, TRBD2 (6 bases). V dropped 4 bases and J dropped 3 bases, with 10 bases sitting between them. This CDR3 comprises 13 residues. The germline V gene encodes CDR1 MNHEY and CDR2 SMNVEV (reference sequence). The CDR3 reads CASSSTSFYEQYF. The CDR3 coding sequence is TGTGCCAGCAGTTCGACTAGTTTCTACGAGCAGTACTTC.

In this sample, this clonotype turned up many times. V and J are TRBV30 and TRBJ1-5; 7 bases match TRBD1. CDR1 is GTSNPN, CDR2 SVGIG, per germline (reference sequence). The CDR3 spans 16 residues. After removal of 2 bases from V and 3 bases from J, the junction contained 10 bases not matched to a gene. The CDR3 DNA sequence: TGTGCCTGGAGTAAGCAGGGGGACGGGGCCAATCAGCCCCAGCATTTT. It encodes CAWSKQGDGANQPQHF.

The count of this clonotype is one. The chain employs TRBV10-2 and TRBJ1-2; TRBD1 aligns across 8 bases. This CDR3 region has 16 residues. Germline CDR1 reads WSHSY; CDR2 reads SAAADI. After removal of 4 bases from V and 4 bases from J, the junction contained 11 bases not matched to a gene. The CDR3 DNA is TGCGCCAGCAGTGCGGGGACAGGCGTGGGTGGCTATGGCTACACCTTC. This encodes CASSAGTGVGGYGYTF.

The CDR3 loop is CSALAALQETQYF. Here the CDR3 DNA reads TGCAGTGCTTTGGCAGCTCTCCAAGAGACCCAGTACTTC. The chain carries TRBV20-1 and TRBJ2-5; D gene uncertain. Germline V gene sequence: CDR1 DFQATT, CDR2 SNEGSKA (reference sequence). The V gene lost 5 bases and the J gene lost 1 base, with 11 bases spanning the gap. The CDR3 runs 13 residues.

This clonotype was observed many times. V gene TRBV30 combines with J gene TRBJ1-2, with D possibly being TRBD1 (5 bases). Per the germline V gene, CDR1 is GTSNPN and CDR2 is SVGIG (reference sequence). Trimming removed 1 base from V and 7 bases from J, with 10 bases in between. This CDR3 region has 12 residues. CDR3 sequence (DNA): TGTGCCTGGAGTGGGGGCGCGTTTGGCTACACCTTC. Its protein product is CAWSGGAFGYTF.

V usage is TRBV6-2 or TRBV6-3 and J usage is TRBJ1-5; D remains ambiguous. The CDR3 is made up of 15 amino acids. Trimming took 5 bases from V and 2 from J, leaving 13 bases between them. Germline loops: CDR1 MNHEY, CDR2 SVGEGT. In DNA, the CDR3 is TGTGCCAGCAGTCTTGGGGTCCCCGGCAATCAGCCCCAGCATTTT. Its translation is CASSLGVPGNQPQHF.

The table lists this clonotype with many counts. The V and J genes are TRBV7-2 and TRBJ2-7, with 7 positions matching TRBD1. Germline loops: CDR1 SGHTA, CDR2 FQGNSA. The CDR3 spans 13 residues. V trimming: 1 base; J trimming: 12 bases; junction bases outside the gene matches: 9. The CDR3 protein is CASSLGGQRMGYF. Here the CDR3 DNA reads TGTGCCAGCAGCTTAGGGGGACAGCGAATGGGGTACTTC.

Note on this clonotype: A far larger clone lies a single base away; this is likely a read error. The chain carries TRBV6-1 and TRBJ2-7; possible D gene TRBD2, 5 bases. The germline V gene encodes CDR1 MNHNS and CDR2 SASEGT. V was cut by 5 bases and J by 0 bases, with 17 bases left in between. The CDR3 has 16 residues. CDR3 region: CASSTNGMLNSYEQYF. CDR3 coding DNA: TGTGCCAGCAGTACAAACGGGATGTTGAACTCCTACGAGCAGTACTTC.

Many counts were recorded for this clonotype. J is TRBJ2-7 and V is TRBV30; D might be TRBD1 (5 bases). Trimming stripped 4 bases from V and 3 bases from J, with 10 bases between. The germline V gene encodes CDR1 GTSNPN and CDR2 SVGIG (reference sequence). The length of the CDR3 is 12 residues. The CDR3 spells CAWTRQGYEQYF. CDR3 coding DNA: TGTGCCTGGACGCGGCAGGGCTACGAGCAGTACTTC.